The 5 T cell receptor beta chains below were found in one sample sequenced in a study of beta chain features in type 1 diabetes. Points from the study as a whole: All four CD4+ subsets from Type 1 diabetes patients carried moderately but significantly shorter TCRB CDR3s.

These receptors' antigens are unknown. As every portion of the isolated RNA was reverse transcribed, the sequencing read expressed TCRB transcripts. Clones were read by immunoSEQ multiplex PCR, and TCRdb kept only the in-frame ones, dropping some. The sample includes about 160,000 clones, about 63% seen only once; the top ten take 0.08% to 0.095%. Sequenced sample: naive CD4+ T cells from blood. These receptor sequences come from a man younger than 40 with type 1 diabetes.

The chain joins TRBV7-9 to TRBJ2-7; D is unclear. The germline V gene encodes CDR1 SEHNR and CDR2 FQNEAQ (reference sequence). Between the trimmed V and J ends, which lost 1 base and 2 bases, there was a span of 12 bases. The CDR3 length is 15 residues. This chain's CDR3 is CASSLVASGTYEQYF. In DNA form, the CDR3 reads TGTGCCAGCAGCTTAGTTGCTTCCGGAACCTACGAGCAGTACTTC.

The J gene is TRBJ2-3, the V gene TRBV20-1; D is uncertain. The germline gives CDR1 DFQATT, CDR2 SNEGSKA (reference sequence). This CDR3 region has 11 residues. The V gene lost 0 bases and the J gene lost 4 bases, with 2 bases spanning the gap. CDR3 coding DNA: TGCAGTGCTAGAGATTCAGATACGCAGTATTTT. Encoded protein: CSARDSDTQYF.

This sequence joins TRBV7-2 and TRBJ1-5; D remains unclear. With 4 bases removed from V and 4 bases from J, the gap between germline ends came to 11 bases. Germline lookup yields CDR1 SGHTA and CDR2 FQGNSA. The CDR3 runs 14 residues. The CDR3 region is CASSSDGRNQPQHF. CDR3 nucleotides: TGTGCCAGCAGCTCGGACGGAAGAAATCAGCCCCAGCATTTT.

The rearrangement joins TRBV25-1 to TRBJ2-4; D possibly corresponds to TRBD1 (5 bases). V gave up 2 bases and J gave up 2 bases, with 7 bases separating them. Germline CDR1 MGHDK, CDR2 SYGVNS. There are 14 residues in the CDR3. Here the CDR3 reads CASSEQGPKNIQYF. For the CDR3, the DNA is TGTGCCAGCAGTGAACAGGGTCCCAAAAACATTCAGTACTTC.

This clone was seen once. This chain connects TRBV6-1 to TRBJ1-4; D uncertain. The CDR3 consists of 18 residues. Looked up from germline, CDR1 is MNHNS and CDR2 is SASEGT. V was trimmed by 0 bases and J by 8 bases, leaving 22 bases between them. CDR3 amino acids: CASSEAAGLSPRMEKLFF. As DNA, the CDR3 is TGTGCCAGCAGTGAAGCGGCCGGACTATCCCCACGTATGGAAAAACTGTTTTTT.